This T cell receptor beta chain was sequenced for a study of radiation and T cells in renal cell carcinoma. Study summary: Nephrectomy followed 15 Gy stereotactic body radiation by 4 weeks.

Comment on this clone: The antigen is not known.

Time point described: blood 2 weeks post-SBRT. Sample treatment: 15 Gy SBRT to primary tumor, nephrectomy 4 weeks later. Blood was sampled at baseline, 2 weeks and 4 weeks after SBRT. The V end was cut by 0 bases, the J end by 0 bases, with 3 bases between. Germline CDR1 reads MNHEY; CDR2 reads SVGAGI. The CDR3 contains 13 residues. Findings and caveats of the study: In blood, top tumor clones expanded by 2 weeks, shrinking by 4.

Clones were sequenced by immunoSEQ multiplex PCR, and TCRdb holds only the in-frame ones, with some missing. The sample includes roughly 120,000 clones, more than 80% of them seen just once. This receptor was taken from a woman aged 60-75 years with renal cell carcinoma. This material consisted of blood, taken from a patient whose treatment included radiotherapy and nephrectomy. The gene calls are TRBV6-5 and TRBJ2-7; D unclear. The CDR3 region is CASSYSGSYEQYF. The CDR3 DNA reads as TGTGCCAGCAGTTACTCTGGCTCCTACGAGCAGTACTTC.